A selection of T cell receptor beta chains follows, all from one sample in a study of cytomegalovirus exposure and HLA in healthy donors. Sequencing was performed with immunoSEQ multiplex PCR; in TCRdb, only in-frame clones are kept and a portion is missing. Of over 150,000 clones listed, approximately 80% are singletons. The sample was PBMCs. Receptors originate from a woman between 40 and 55 years old in good health and CMV-seropositive. CDR3s include the opening cysteine and the closing phenylalanine or tryptophan. A D gene is named only where the DNA matches it firmly. The size of a clone is reported for some rows only, either as once, few or many, or as a class for expanded clones.

>TRBV6-6|NA|14|NA|TRBJ2-2
CASSYTTNTGELFF
TGTGCCAGCAGTTACACCACAAACACCGGGGAGCTGTTTTTT
>TRBV4-1|NA|17|NA|TRBJ1-3
CASSTNPGLSAGNTIYF
TGCGCCAGCAGCACCAACCCAGGGCTCTCCGCTGGAAACACCATATATTTT
>TRBV7-6|TRBD1|19|once|TRBJ2-5
CASSLGGQDRTLVQETQYF
TGTGCCAGCAGCTTAGGCGGACAGGACCGCACCCTCGTCCAAGAGACCCAGTACTTC
>TRBV30|NA|14|NA|TRBJ1-2
CAWSVYRTNYGYTF
TGTGCCTGGAGTGTCTACAGAACCAACTATGGCTACACCTTC
>TRBV4-3|NA|16|NA|TRBJ1-1
CASSQGRTRGNTEAFF
TGCGCCAGCAGCCAAGGGAGGACTCGAGGAAACACTGAAGCTTTCTTT
>TRBV7-2|TRBD2|13|NA|TRBJ2-1
CASSIAGRGEQFF
TGTGCCAGCAGCATAGCGGGAAGGGGTGAGCAGTTCTTC
>TRBV28|NA|13|NA|TRBJ1-1
CASSSGTRTEAFF
TGTGCCAGCAGTTCCGGGACTCGAACTGAAGCTTTCTTT
>TRBV11-2|NA|12|NA|TRBJ1-1
CASSSGVTEAFF
TGTGCCAGCAGTTCAGGGGTAACTGAAGCTTTCTTT
>TRBV11-2|NA|14|NA|TRBJ2-3
CASSLGRGTDTQYF
TGTGCCAGCAGCTTAGGGCGGGGCACAGATACGCAGTATTTT
>TRBV2|NA|13|NA|TRBJ2-1
CASRAQGPNEQFF
TGTGCCAGCCGCGCGCAGGGGCCAAATGAGCAGTTCTTC
>TRBV7-8|TRBD2|15|NA|TRBJ2-7
CASSPPGLGGYEQYF
TGTGCCAGCAGCCCCCCAGGATTGGGAGGGTACGAGCAGTACTTC
>TRBV5-6|NA|15|few|TRBJ1-1
CASRSGLSRNTEAFF
TGTGCCAGCAGGTCGGGACTCTCGAGGAACACTGAAGCTTTCTTT
>TRBV4-1|NA|14|NA|TRBJ1-2
CASSQDRDTYGYTF
TGCGCCAGCAGCCAAGACCGGGACACCTATGGCTACACCTTC
>TRBV4-1|NA|16|NA|TRBJ1-3
CASSQSGAFSGNTIYF
TGCGCCAGCAGCCAATCAGGGGCGTTCTCTGGAAACACCATATATTTT
>TRBV18|NA|15|NA|TRBJ2-3
CASSHNRESTDTQYF
TGTGCCAGCTCACACAACAGGGAAAGCACAGATACGCAGTATTTT
>TRBV11-3|NA|15|NA|TRBJ2-1
CASSFIRVAMNEQFF
TGTGCCAGCAGCTTTATCCGGGTTGCGATGAATGAGCAGTTCTTC
>TRBV10-3|TRBD1|14|NA|TRBJ1-1
CAIRGQPQNTEAFF
TGTGCCATCAGGGGACAGCCTCAGAACACTGAAGCTTTCTTT
>TRBV9|TRBD2|18|NA|TRBJ2-3
CASSVASGSTLSTDTQYF
TGTGCCAGCAGCGTAGCTAGCGGAAGCACCCTAAGCACAGATACGCAGTATTTT
>TRBV18|NA|13|few|TRBJ1-5
CASSASSNQPQHF
TGTGCCAGCTCAGCCAGTAGCAATCAGCCCCAGCATTTT
>TRBV7-2|NA|13|NA|TRBJ1-1
CASSPPPHREAFF
TGTGCCAGCAGCCCCCCACCTCACAGGGAAGCTTTCTTT
>TRBV7-8|NA|17|few|TRBJ1-5
CASSLDWVRDSNQPQHF
TGTGCCAGCAGCTTAGATTGGGTCAGGGATAGCAATCAGCCCCAGCATTTT
>TRBV11-3|NA|17|NA|TRBJ2-2
CASSLLPSAGSTGELFF
TGTGCCAGCAGCCTCCTCCCCAGTGCAGGAAGCACCGGGGAGCTGTTTTTT
>TRBV5-6|NA|18|NA|TRBJ2-2
CASSLIGDWTKNTGELFF
TGTGCCAGCAGCTTGATTGGGGACTGGACGAAAAACACCGGGGAGCTGTTTTTT
>TRBV5-1|NA|15|NA|TRBJ1-1
CASSLDPGYYTEAFF
TGCGCCAGCAGCTTGGACCCAGGTTATTACACTGAAGCTTTCTTT
>TRBV4-2|TRBD1|13|NA|TRBJ2-1
CASSRGTGGEQFF
TGTGCCAGCAGCCGAGGGACAGGAGGTGAGCAGTTCTTC
>TRBV27|TRBD1|13|once|TRBJ2-7
CATSLGQGFEQYF
TGTGCCACCAGTTTGGGACAGGGATTCGAGCAGTACTTC
>TRBV5-1|NA|14|NA|TRBJ2-5
CASSLDPLQETQYF
TGCGCCAGCAGCTTGGATCCCTTGCAAGAGACCCAGTACTTC
>TRBV7-2|NA|12|once|TRBJ2-3
CASSPVGYTQYF
TGTGCCAGCAGCCCCGTCGGTTATACGCAGTATTTT
>TRBV7-2|NA|14|NA|TRBJ2-7
CASSSPGWPYEQYF
TGTGCCAGCAGCTCCCCGGGGTGGCCCTACGAGCAGTACTTC
>TRBV4-1|NA|12|few|TRBJ1-5
CASSHNNQPQHF
TGCGCCAGCAGCCATAACAATCAGCCCCAGCATTTT
>TRBV7-2|TRBD2|16|NA|TRBJ2-5
CASSLSGTSGRETQYF
TGTGCCAGCAGCTTATCCGGGACTAGCGGGAGAGAGACCCAGTACTTC
>TRBV7-9|NA|15|NA|TRBJ2-2
CSSSLGGYRTGELFF
TGTTCCAGCAGCTTAGGAGGATATAGAACCGGGGAGCTGTTTTTT
>TRBV10-1|TRBD2|15|NA|TRBJ2-1
CASSWTSGSRNEQFF
TGCGCCAGCAGTTGGACTAGCGGGAGTAGAAATGAGCAGTTCTTC
>TRBV4-3|TRBD1|16|NA|TRBJ1-6
CASSQRDREKNSPLHF
TGCGCCAGCAGCCAGAGGGACAGGGAGAAAAATTCACCCCTCCACTTT
>TRBV18|NA|11|few|TRBJ1-1
CASSGDTEAFF
TGTGCCAGTTCAGGAGACACTGAAGCTTTCTTT
>TRBV7-2|TRBD2|16|NA|TRBJ2-1
CASSRFGLAGGHEQFF
TGTGCCAGCAGTCGCTTCGGACTAGCGGGGGGCCATGAGCAGTTCTTC
>TRBV10-3|NA|15|NA|TRBJ2-1
CAISESVVGLNEQFF
TGTGCCATCAGTGAGTCTGTAGTGGGGCTAAATGAGCAGTTCTTC
>TRBV6-6|TRBD1|15|NA|TRBJ1-4
CASSYDRQGAEKLFF
TGTGCCAGCAGTTACGATCGGCAGGGGGCTGAAAAACTGTTTTTT
>TRBV5-1|NA|14|once|TRBJ2-5
CASSPAGSQETQYF
TGCGCCAGCAGCCCTGCAGGGTCTCAAGAGACCCAGTACTTC
>TRBV4-1|NA|15|NA|TRBJ1-1
CASSLKPGLNTEAFF
TGCGCCAGCAGCCTTAAACCGGGGTTGAACACTGAAGCTTTCTTT
>TRBV18|TRBD1|15|NA|TRBJ1-2
CASSPLGTVNYGYTF
TGTGCCAGCTCACCCCTCGGGACAGTAAACTATGGCTACACCTTC
>TRBV5-6|NA|13|once|TRBJ2-7
CASSFTLTYEQYF
TGTGCCAGCAGCTTTACTCTGACCTACGAGCAGTACTTC
>TRBV15|TRBD1|15|NA|TRBJ1-4
CATSRGGTGIEKLFF
TGTGCCACCAGCAGGGGCGGGACAGGGATTGAAAAACTGTTTTTT
>TRBV5-4|NA|20|few|TRBJ2-6
CASSLALTGLAGSGANVLTF
TGTGCCAGCAGCTTGGCCCTAACAGGGTTAGCGGGCTCTGGGGCCAACGTCCTGACTTTC
>TRBV7-8|TRBD2|16|NA|TRBJ2-5
CASSGETSGPSMGQYF
TGTGCCAGCAGCGGCGAGACTAGCGGGCCCTCGATGGGCCAGTACTTC
>TRBV5-8|TRBD1|15|NA|TRBJ1-4
CASSAGTGPNEKLFF
TGTGCCAGCAGCGCGGGGACAGGGCCTAATGAAAAACTGTTTTTT
>TRBV2|NA|14|NA|TRBJ2-5
CASRRGPEGETQYF
TGTGCCAGCAGGCGAGGACCGGAGGGGGAGACCCAGTACTTC
>TRBV7-9|NA|16|NA|TRBJ1-3
CASSLSGLSTGNTIYF
TGTGCCAGCAGCTTATCTGGACTAAGTACTGGAAACACCATATATTTT
>TRBV7-9|NA|14|few|TRBJ1-4
CASSLDREGEKLFF
TGTGCCAGCAGCTTAGACAGGGAGGGAGAAAAACTGTTTTTT
>TRBV10-3|NA|14|few|TRBJ1-1
CAISGKGLNTEAFF
TGTGCCATCAGTGGCAAGGGGCTGAACACTGAAGCTTTCTTT
>TRBV7-6|NA|16|NA|TRBJ2-1
CASSLRQKSSYNEQFF
TGTGCCAGCAGCCTACGACAGAAGAGCTCCTACAATGAGCAGTTCTTC
>TRBV2|TRBD1|13|NA|TRBJ1-6
CASLTGGYSPLHF
TGTGCCAGCCTGACAGGGGGGTACTCACCCCTCCACTTT
>TRBV7-8|NA|18|NA|TRBJ1-5
CASSLRPSGDYSNQPQHF
TGTGCCAGCAGCTTAAGGCCTTCGGGGGACTATAGCAATCAGCCCCAGCATTTT
>TRBV7-2|NA|14|NA|TRBJ2-1
CASSLKAGSNEQFF
TGTGCCAGCAGCTTAAAAGCAGGGTCAAATGAGCAGTTCTTC